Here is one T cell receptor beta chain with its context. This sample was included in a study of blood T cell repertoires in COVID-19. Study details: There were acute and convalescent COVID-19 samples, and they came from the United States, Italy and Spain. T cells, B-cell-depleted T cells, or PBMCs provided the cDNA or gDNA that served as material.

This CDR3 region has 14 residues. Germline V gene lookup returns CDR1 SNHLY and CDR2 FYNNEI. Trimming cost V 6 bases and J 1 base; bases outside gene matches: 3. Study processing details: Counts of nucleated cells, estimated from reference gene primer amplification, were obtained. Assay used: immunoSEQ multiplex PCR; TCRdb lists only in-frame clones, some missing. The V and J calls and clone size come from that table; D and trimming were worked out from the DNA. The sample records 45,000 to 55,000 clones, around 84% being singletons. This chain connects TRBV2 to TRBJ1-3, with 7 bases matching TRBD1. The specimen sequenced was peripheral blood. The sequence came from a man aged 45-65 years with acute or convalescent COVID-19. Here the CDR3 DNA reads TGTGCCAGCAGGGGACAGATTTCTGGAAACACCATATATTTT. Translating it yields CASRGQISGNTIYF.